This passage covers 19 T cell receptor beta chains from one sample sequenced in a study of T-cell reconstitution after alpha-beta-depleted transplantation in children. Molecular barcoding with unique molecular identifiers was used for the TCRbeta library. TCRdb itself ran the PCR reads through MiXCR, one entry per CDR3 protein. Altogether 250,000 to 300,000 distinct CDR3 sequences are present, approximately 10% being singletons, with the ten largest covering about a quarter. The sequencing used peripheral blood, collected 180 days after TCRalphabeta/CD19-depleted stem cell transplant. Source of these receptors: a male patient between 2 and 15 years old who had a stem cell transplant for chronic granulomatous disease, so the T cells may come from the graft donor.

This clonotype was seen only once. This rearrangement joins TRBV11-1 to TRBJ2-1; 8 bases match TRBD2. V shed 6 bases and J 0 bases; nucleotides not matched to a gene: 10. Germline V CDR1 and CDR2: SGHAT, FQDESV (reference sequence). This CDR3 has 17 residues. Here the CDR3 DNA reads TGTGCCAGCAGTTACGCGGGCGGGAGGAGCTCCTACAATGAGCAGTTCTTC. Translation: CASSYAGGRSSYNEQFF.

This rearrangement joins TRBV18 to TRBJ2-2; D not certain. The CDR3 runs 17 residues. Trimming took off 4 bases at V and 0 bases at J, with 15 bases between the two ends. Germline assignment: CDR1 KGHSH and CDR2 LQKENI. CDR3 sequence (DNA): TGTGCCAGCTCACTTCTCACATCCTTTACGAACACCGGGGAGCTGTTTTTT. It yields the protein CASSLLTSFTNTGELFF.

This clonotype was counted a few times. The CDR3 loop is CASRASGRPAYNEQFF. CDR3 sequence (DNA): TGTGCCAGCAGAGCTAGCGGGAGGCCAGCTTACAATGAGCAGTTCTTC. This chain links TRBV28 with TRBJ2-1; 11 nucleotides match TRBD2. Germline CDR1 MDHEN, CDR2 SYDVKM. The J segment lost 4 bases and the V segment lost 6 bases, leaving 8 bases of the junction unmatched. The CDR3 runs 16 residues.

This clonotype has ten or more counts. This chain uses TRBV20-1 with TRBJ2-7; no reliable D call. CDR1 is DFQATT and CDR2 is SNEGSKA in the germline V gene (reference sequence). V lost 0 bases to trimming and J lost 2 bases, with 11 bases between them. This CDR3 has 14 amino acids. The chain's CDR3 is CSARDLRQAYEQYF. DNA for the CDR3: TGCAGTGCTAGAGATCTCCGGCAGGCCTACGAGCAGTACTTC.

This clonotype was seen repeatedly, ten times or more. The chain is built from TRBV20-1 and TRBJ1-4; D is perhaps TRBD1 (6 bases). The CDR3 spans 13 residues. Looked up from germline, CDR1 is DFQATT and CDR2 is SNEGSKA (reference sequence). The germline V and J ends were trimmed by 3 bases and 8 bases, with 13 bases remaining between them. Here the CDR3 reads CSARSGAGEKLFF. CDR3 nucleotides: TGCAGTGCTAGGTCAGGGGCCGGGGAAAAACTGTTTTTT.

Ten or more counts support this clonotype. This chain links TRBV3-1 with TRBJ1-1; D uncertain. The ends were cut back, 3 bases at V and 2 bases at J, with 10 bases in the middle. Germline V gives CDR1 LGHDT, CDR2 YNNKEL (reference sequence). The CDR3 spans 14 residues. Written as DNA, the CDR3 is TGTGCCAGCAGCCATCGACTCTTTAACACTGAAGCTTTCTTT. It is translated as CASSHRLFNTEAFF.

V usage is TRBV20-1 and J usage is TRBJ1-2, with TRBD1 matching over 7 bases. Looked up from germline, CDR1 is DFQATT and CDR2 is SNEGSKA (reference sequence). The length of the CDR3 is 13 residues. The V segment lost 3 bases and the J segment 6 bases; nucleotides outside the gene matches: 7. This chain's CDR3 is CSASDRVLDGYTF. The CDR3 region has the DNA TGCAGTGCTAGCGACAGGGTTCTCGATGGCTACACCTTC.

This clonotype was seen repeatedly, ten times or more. CDR3 sequence: CASSSTGTANYGYTF. For the CDR3, the DNA is TGTGCCAGCAGTTCGACAGGGACAGCTAACTATGGCTACACCTTC. The chain employs TRBV12-3 or TRBV12-4 and TRBJ1-2; 7 bases align to TRBD1. The CDR3 is 15 amino acids. V gave up 4 bases and J gave up 0 bases; unmatched junction bases: 5.

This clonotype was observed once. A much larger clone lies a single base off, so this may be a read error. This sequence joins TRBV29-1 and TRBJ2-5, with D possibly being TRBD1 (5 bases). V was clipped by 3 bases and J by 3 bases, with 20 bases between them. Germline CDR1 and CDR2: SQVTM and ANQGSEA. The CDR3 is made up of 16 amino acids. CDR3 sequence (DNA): TGCAGCGTTGAGTTACCTAGGACAAGGGTCGAAGAGACCCAGTACTTC. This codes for CSVELPRTRVEETQYF. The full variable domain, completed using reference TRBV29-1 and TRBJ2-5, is SAVISQKPSRDICQRGTSLTIQCQVDSQVTMMFWYRQQPGQSLTLIATANQGSEATYESGFVIDKFPISRPNLTFSTLTVSNMSPEDSSIYLCSVELPRTRVEETQYFGPGTRLLVL.

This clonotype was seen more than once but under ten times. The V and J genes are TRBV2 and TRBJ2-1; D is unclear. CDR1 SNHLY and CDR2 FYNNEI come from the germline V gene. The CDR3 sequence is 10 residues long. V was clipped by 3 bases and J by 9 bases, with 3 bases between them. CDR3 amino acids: CASSEGEQFF. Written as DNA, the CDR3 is TGTGCCAGCAGTGAGGGTGAGCAGTTCTTC.

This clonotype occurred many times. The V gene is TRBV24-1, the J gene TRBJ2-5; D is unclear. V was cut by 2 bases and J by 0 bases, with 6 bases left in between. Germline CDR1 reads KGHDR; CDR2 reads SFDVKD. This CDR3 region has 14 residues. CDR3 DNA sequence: TGTGCCACCAGTGATTACAGAGACCAAGAGACCCAGTACTTC. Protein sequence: CATSDYRDQETQYF.

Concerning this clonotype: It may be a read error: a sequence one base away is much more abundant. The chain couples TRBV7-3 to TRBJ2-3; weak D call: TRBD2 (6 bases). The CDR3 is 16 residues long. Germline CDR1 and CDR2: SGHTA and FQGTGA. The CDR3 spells CARSLSLAASTDTQYF. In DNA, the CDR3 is TGTGCCCGCAGCTTATCCTTAGCGGCTAGCACAGATACGCAGTATTTT.

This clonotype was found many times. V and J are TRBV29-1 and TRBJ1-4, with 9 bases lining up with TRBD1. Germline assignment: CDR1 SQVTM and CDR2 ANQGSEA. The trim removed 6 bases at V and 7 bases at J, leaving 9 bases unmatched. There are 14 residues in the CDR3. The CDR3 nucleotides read TGCAGCGTGGGCACAGGGGGCGCGGCTGAAAAACTGTTTTTT. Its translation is CSVGTGGAAEKLFF.

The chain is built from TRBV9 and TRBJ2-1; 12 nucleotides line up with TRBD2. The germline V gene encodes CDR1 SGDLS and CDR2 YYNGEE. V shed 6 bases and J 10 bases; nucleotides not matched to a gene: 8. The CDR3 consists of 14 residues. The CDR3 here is CASTPTSGSREQFF. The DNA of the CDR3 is TGTGCCAGCACACCGACTAGCGGGAGTAGGGAGCAGTTCTTC. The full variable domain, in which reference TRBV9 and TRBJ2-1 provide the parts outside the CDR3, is DSGVTQTPKHLITATGQRVTLRCSPRSGDLSVYWYQQSLDQGLQFLIQYYNGEERAKGNILERFSAQQFPDLHSELNLSSLELGDSALYFCASTPTSGSREQFFGPGTRLTVL.

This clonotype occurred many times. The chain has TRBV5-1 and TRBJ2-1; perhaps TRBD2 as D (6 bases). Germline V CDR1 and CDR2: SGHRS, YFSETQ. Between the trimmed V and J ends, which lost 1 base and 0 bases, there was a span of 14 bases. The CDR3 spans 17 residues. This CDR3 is CASSLLASGPSYNEQFF. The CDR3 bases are TGCGCCAGCAGCTTGCTCGCCAGCGGGCCCTCCTACAATGAGCAGTTCTTC.

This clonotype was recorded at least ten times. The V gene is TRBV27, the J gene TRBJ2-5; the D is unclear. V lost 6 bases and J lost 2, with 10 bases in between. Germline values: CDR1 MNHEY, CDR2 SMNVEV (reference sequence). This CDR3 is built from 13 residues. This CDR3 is CASSPWEQETQYF. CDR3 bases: TGTGCCAGCAGCCCGTGGGAACAAGAGACCCAGTACTTC.

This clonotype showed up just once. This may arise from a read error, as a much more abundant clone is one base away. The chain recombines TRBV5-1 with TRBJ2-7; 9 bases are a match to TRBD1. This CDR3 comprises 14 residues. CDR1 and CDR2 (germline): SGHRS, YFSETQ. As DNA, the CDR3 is TGCGCCAGCAGCCCAATAGTAACAGGGGGCGAGCATTACTTC. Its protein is CASSPIVTGGEHYF. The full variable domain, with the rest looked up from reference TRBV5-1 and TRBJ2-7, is KAGVTQTPRYLIKTRGQQVTLSCSPISGHRSVSWYQQTPGQGLQFLFEYFSETQRNKGNFPGRFSGRQFSNSRSEMNVSTLELGDSALYLCASSPIVTGGEHYFGPGTRLTVT.

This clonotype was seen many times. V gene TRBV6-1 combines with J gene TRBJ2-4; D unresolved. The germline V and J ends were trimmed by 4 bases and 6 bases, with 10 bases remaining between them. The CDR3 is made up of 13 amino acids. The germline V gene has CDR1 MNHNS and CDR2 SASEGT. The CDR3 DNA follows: TGTGCCAGCAGTGTAGGTCAGACAAACATTCAGTACTTC. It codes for CASSVGQTNIQYF.

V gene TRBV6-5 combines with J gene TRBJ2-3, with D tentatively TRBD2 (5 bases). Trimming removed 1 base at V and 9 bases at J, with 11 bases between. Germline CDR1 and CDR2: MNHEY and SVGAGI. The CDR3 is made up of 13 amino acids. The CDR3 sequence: CASSYLLGDTQYF. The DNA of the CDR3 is TGTGCCAGCAGTTACTTACTAGGAGACACGCAGTATTTT.